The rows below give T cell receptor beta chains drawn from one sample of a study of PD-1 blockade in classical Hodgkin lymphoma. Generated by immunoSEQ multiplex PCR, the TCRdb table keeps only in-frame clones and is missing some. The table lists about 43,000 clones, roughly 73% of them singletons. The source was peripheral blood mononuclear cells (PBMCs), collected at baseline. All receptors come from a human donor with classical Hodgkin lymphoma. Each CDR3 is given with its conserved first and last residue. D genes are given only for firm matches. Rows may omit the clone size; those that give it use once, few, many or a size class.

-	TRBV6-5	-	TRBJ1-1	CASSHLNTEAFF	TGTGCCAGCAGTCATTTAAACACTGAAGCTTTCTTT
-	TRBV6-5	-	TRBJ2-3	CASSYAGTDTQYF	TGTGCCAGCAGTTATGCGGGCACAGATACGCAGTATTTT
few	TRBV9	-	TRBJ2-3	CASSVGGVADTQYF	TGTGCCAGCAGCGTAGGTGGGGTTGCAGATACGCAGTATTTT
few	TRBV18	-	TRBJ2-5	CASSPDALGETQYF	TGTGCCAGCTCACCGGACGCTCTAGGGGAGACCCAGTACTTC
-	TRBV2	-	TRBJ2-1	CASSDPGNEQFF	TGTGCCAGCAGTGACCCGGGAAATGAGCAGTTCTTC
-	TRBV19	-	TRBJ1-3	CASTPSKGGGNTIYF	TGTGCCAGTACCCCTTCGAAGGGAGGAGGAAACACCATATATTTT
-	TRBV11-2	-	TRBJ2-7	CASSSPRGLAIEQYF	TGTGCCAGCAGCTCGCCCCGCGGGCTAGCGATCGAGCAGTACTTC
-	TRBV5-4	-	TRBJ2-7	CASSLTGNEQYF	TGTGCCAGCAGCTTAACCGGGAACGAGCAGTACTTC
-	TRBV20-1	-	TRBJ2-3	CSATLPDTQYF	TGCAGTGCTACGCTACCAGATACGCAGTATTTT
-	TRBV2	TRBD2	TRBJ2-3	CASSDPGGTDTQYF	TGTGCCAGCAGCGATCCGGGGGGGACAGATACGCAGTATTTT
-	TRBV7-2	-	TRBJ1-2	CASSQNRDPYGYTF	TGTGCCAGCAGCCAAAACCGGGACCCCTATGGCTACACCTTC
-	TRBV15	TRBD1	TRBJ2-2	CATRQGWANTGELFF	TGTGCCACCCGACAGGGGTGGGCGAACACCGGGGAGCTGTTTTTT
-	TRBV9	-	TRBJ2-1	CASSGGLAEYNEQFF	TGTGCCAGCAGCGGGGGGCTAGCGGAGTACAATGAGCAGTTCTTC
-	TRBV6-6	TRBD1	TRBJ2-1	CASSPVGQGANEQFF	TGTGCCAGCAGTCCCGTGGGACAGGGGGCTAATGAGCAGTTCTTC
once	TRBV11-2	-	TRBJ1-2	CASSNLIYGYTF	TGTGCCAGCAGCAACTTAATCTATGGCTACACCTTC
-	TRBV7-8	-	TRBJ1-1	CASSPLGGGMGTEAFF	TGTGCCAGCAGCCCATTAGGGGGGGGCATGGGCACTGAAGCTTTCTTT
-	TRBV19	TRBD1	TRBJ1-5	CASSSPQGGNQPQHF	TGTGCCAGTAGTTCACCACAGGGGGGGAATCAGCCCCAGCATTTT
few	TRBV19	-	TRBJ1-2	CASSIEGRGLWGYTF	TGTGCCAGTAGTATAGAGGGCAGGGGCTTGTGGGGCTACACCTTC
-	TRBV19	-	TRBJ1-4	CASSMGRTVNEKLFF	TGTGCCAGTAGTATGGGGAGGACAGTGAATGAAAAACTGTTTTTT
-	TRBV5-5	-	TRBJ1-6	CASSTTSIYNSPLHF	TGTGCCAGCAGCACCACTTCGATCTATAATTCACCCCTCCACTTT
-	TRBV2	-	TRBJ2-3	CASRVGLTDTQYF	TGTGCCAGCAGGGTAGGACTGACAGATACGCAGTATTTT
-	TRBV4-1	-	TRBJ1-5	CASRDRLFPSNQPQHF	TGCGCCAGCAGAGACAGACTTTTCCCTAGCAATCAGCCCCAGCATTTT
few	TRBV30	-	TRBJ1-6	CAWRETGGSYNSPLHF	TGTGCCTGGAGGGAGACAGGTGGCTCCTATAATTCACCCCTCCACTTT
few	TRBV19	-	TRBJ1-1	CASSRGRRTEAFF	TGTGCCAGTAGTAGGGGGCGGAGAACTGAAGCTTTCTTT
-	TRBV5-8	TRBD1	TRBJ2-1	CASSIPGTGHNEQFF	TGTGCCAGCAGCATACCCGGGACAGGGCACAATGAGCAGTTCTTC
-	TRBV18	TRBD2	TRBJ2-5	CASSPGSGRTQETQYF	TGTGCCAGCTCACCAGGTAGCGGGAGGACCCAAGAGACCCAGTACTTC
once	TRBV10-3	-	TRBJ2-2	CATRGSTGELFF	TGTGCCACCCGGGGCTCTACCGGGGAGCTGTTTTTT
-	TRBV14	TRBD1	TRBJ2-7	CASSQDIRTGGSYEQYF	TGTGCCAGCAGCCAAGACATACGGACAGGGGGATCCTACGAGCAGTACTTC
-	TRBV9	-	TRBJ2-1	CASSVSRGGYEQFF	TGTGCCAGCAGCGTCTCTCGTGGAGGGTATGAGCAGTTCTTC
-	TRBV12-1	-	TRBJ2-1	CASSFGRPNNEQFF	TGTGCCAGCAGCTTTGGACGGCCTAACAATGAGCAGTTCTTC
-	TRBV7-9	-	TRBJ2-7	CASSLMDYNYEQYF	TGTGCCAGCAGCTTAATGGACTATAACTACGAGCAGTACTTC
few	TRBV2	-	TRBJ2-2	CASSPGTTLFGELFF	TGTGCCAGCAGCCCCGGGACCACTCTCTTTGGGGAGCTGTTTTTT
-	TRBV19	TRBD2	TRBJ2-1	CASSLLAGGDNEQFF	TGTGCCAGTAGCCTACTAGCGGGGGGTGACAATGAGCAGTTCTTC
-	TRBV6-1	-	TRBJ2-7	CASPQMGEQYF	TGTGCCAGCCCTCAAATGGGCGAGCAGTACTTC
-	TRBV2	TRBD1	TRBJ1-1	CASILQGANTEAFF	TGTGCCAGCATCTTACAGGGGGCAAACACTGAAGCTTTCTTT
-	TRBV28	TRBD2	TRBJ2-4	CASGGGSARTNIQYF	TGTGCCAGCGGGGGGGGGTCCGCTCGTACCAACATTCAGTACTTC
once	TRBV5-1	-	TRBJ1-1	CASSLDRINTEAFF	TGCGCCAGCAGCCTCGACAGGATCAACACTGAAGCTTTCTTT
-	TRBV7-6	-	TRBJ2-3	CASSSLPGTDTQYF	TGTGCCAGCAGCTCTTTACCTGGCACAGATACGCAGTATTTT
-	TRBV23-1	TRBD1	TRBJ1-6	CASRRNQGGHLGTHF	TGCGCCAGCAGACGTAACCAGGGGGGACACTTAGGTACCCACTTT
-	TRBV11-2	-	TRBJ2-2	CASSLGQSYHTGELFF	TGTGCCAGCAGCTTAGGTCAGAGTTATCACACCGGGGAGCTGTTTTTT
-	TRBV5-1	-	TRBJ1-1	CASRVDSKNTEAFF	TGCGCCAGCAGAGTGGACAGCAAGAACACTGAAGCTTTCTTT
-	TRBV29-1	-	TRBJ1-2	CSVAPPGRGYSYTF	TGCAGCGTTGCCCCCCCTGGGAGGGGTTATAGCTACACCTTC
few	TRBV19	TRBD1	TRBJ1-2	CASRTGTADGYTF	TGTGCCAGTAGGACAGGGACGGCGGATGGCTACACCTTC
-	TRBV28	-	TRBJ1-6	CATTGQKYNSPLHF	TGTGCCACGACCGGGCAAAAGTATAATTCACCCCTCCACTTT
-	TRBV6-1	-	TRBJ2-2	CASSSGTLELFF	TGTGCCAGCAGTTCCGGGACTTTAGAGCTGTTTTTT
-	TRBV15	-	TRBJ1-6	CATSSFKKSSPLHF	TGTGCCACCAGCAGCTTCAAGAAGAGTTCACCCCTCCACTTT
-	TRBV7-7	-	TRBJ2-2	CASSSGVGYTGELFF	TGTGCTAGCAGCTCCGGGGTAGGGTACACCGGGGAGCTGTTTTTT
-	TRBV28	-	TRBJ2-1	CASSLIGGEQFF	TGTGCCAGCAGTTTAATCGGTGGTGAGCAGTTCTTC
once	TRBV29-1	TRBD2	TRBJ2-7	CSVVRGSREQYF	TGCAGCGTTGTGCGGGGGTCTCGCGAGCAGTACTTC
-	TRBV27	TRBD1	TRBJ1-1	CASSLTGTVNTEAFF	TGTGCCAGCAGCCTAACCGGGACAGTGAACACTGAAGCTTTCTTT
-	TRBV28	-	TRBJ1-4	CASSFYEKLFF	TGTGCCAGCAGTTTCTATGAAAAACTGTTTTTT
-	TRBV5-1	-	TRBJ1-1	CASSPTVKTEAFF	TGCGCCAGCAGTCCGACGGTGAAGACTGAAGCTTTCTTT
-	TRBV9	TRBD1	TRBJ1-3	CASSRQGTGNTIYF	TGTGCCAGCAGCAGACAGGGAACAGGAAACACCATATATTTT
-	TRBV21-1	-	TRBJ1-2	CASTRNYGYTF	TGTGCCAGCACTCGGAACTATGGCTACACCTTC
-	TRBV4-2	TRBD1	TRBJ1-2	CASSRTGGPYGYTF	TGTGCCAGCAGCCGGACAGGGGGCCCCTATGGCTACACCTTC
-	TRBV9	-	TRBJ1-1	CASSVSTGRRAFF	TGTGCCAGCAGCGTATCGACAGGTCGCAGGGCTTTCTTT
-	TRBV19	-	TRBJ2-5	CASSDSLGETQYF	TGTGCCAGTAGCGACAGCCTCGGAGAGACCCAGTACTTC
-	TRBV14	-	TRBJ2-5	CASSQAAGLRLQETQYF	TGTGCCAGCAGCCAAGCCGCGGGCTTGCGCCTACAAGAGACCCAGTACTTC
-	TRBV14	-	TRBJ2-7	CASSPGRNSYEQYF	TGTGCCAGCAGCCCCGGACGGAATTCCTACGAGCAGTACTTC
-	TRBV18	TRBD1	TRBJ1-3	CASSPYGTGAGNTIYF	TGTGCCAGCTCACCCTACGGGACAGGAGCGGGAAACACCATATATTTT